This T cell receptor beta chain was documented in a study of early T cells in non-severe SARS-CoV-2 infection. Germline loops: CDR1 SSHAT, CDR2 FNYEAQ (reference sequence). With 5 bases clipped from V and 7 bases from J, the junction kept 7 bases outside the gene matches. This CDR3 comprises 14 residues. Each single cDNA molecule received a unique molecular identifier. Each CDR3 protein is one row after TCRdb ran MiXCR on the 5' RACE reads. The data contain roughly 60,000 distinct CDR3 sequences, 5.6% of them singletons. Details on this clonotype: What it binds is unknown.

Study outcomes and limitations: Lookups in VDJdb leaned toward anti-spike CD8 responses and missed private and CD4 specificities.

The TCR comes from an adult who was a healthcare worker with PCR-confirmed SARS-CoV-2 infection or an uninfected control (not recorded which). Sequenced sample: whole blood. The chain uses TRBV7-7 and TRBJ2-5, with 10 positions matching TRBD2. For the CDR3, the DNA is TGTGCCAGCAGCCTAGACAGCGGGAGGGGGACCCAGTACTTC. The encoded protein is CASSLDSGRGTQYF.